Here is one T cell receptor (beta chain) with its context. Its target is unknown. The sample belongs to a study of cytomegalovirus exposure and HLA in healthy donors. When sampled, the donors appeared nominally healthy, though they likely had unrecorded immune exposures. Germline CDR1 and CDR2: MGHRA and YSYEKL. The CDR3 is 15 residues long. The V and J ends lost 0 bases and 10 bases respectively, with 16 bases between them. It was with 60 Vbeta and 13 Jbeta primers that the PCR ran. Only in-frame clones appear in the TCRdb table, and some are missing; sequencing was by immunoSEQ multiplex PCR. The sample holds more than 150,000 clones; roughly 80% are singletons and the top ten take 1.1% to 1.5%. Study results and caveats: Relative to the approximately 630-donor mean, N-insertions were reportedly fewer in an Asian-associated ancestry cluster in a later analysis.

The sequenced sample was PBMCs. The V call is TRBV4-1, the J call TRBJ2-1, with a tentative D call TRBD2 (5 bases). This TCR derives from a girl aged 10-17 years in good health and CMV-seropositive. The CDR3 loop reads CASSQDPPLEREQFF. The CDR3, as DNA: TGCGCCAGCAGCCAAGATCCCCCATTGGAGCGGGAGCAGTTCTTC.